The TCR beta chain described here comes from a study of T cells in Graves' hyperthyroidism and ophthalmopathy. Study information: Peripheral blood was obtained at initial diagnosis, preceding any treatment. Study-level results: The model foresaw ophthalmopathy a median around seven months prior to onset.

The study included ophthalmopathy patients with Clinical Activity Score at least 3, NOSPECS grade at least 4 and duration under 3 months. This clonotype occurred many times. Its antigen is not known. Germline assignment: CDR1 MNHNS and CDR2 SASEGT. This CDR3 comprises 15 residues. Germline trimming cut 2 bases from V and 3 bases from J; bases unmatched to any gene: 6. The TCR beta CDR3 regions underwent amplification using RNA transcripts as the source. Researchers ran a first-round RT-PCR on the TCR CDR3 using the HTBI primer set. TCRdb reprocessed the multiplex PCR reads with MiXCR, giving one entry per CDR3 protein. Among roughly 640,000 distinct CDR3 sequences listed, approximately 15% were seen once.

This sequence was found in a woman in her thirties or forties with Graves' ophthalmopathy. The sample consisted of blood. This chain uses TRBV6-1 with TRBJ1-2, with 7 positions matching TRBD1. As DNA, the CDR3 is TGTGCCAGCAGTGAACAGGGGGAAGGCCACTATGGCTACACCTTC. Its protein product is CASSEQGEGHYGYTF.